Shown below are 22 T cell receptor beta chains from a single sample sequenced in a study of OX40 agonist ivuxolimab in advanced cancers. Produced via immunoSEQ multiplex PCR; TCRdb's table is partial and in-frame only. The data contain about 74,000 clones, less than 90% of them seen just once; the ten biggest clones take up around 2.1%. This material consisted of CD4+ or CD8+ T cells sorted from blood, taken in a trial of the OX40 agonist ivuxolimab. These receptors all come from an adult with an advanced solid tumor such as melanoma, head and neck, liver or kidney cancer.

The chain links TRBV4-2 to TRBJ2-2; TRBD1 matches at 11 bases. CDR1 LGHNA and CDR2 YNFKEQ come from the germline V gene. This CDR3 comprises 18 residues. V shed 3 bases and J 2 bases; nucleotides not matched to a gene: 8. DNA of the CDR3: TGTGCCAGCAGCCAGACCCCCGGGACAGGGGGTAACACCGGGGAGCTGTTTTTT. This gives the protein CASSQTPGTGGNTGELFF.

The chain links TRBV2 to TRBJ1-4, with 7 nucleotides matching TRBD1. Germline V gene sequence: CDR1 SNHLY, CDR2 FYNNEI. Losses at the gene ends were 7 bases for V and 4 bases for J; bases not matched to a gene: 12. CDR3 length equals 16 residues. The CDR3 reads CASIPQGWEDNEKLFF. In DNA form, the CDR3 reads TGTGCCAGCATCCCACAGGGGTGGGAGGATAATGAAAAACTGTTTTTT.

The genes are TRBV19 and TRBJ1-5; 7 positions match TRBD1. V lost 3 bases and J lost 4; bases outside the gene matches: 3. This CDR3 is built from 14 residues. In germline, CDR1 is LNHDA, CDR2 SQIVND (reference sequence). This CDR3 reads CASSILTGNQPQHF. The CDR3 nucleotides read TGTGCCAGTAGTATCCTGACAGGGAATCAGCCCCAGCATTTT. Supplemented by reference TRBV19 and TRBJ1-5, the full variable domain reads DGGITQSPKYLFRKEGQNVTLSCEQNLNHDAMYWYRQDPGQGLRLIYYSQIVNDFQKGDIAEGYSVSREKKESFPLTVTSAQKNPTAFYLCASSILTGNQPQHFGDGTRLSIL.

V gene TRBV7-9 combines with J gene TRBJ1-2; D is unclear. The CDR3 is made up of 14 amino acids. Germline V CDR1 and CDR2: SEHNR, FQNEAQ (reference sequence). Trimming took 1 base from V and 6 from J, leaving 12 bases between them. The CDR3 is CASSLGEGKHGYTF. The CDR3, as DNA: TGTGCCAGCAGCTTAGGCGAGGGTAAACATGGCTACACCTTC.

This rearrangement joins TRBV18 to TRBJ1-4, with no clear D. Germline loops: CDR1 KGHSH, CDR2 LQKENI. The V end was cut by 0 bases, the J end by 8 bases, with 13 bases between. There are 15 residues in the CDR3. As DNA, the CDR3 is TGTGCCAGCTCACCACCGGGAGACGAAGGCGAAAAACTGTTTTTT. Translating it yields CASSPPGDEGEKLFF.

V is TRBV10-2 and J is TRBJ1-1; the D gene is possibly TRBD1 (5 bases). Germline-derived CDR1 and CDR2 are WSHSY and SAAADI. V lost 6 bases, J lost 3 bases, and 14 bases lay in between. This CDR3 region has 14 residues. CDR3 sequence reads: CASRLGQEYTEAFF. The CDR3 bases are TGCGCCAGCAGATTGGGGCAGGAGTACACTGAAGCTTTCTTT.

The chain combines TRBV10-2 with TRBJ2-7; D may correspond to TRBD1 or TRBD2 (5 bases each). This CDR3 comprises 11 residues. The germline CDR1 and CDR2 sequences are WSHSY and SAAADI. The V gene lost 10 bases and the J gene lost 11 bases, with 18 bases spanning the gap. The CDR3, as DNA: TGCGCCACTTCTTCCGGGGACCTGAAGTACTTC. It translates to CATSSGDLKYF.

The rearrangement joins TRBV7-2 to TRBJ2-1; 10 positions match TRBD1. The junction had 4 bases not matched to a gene; V was cut back by 4 bases and J by 4 bases. The length of the CDR3 is 15 residues. Per germline, CDR1 SGHTA and CDR2 FQGNSA. The CDR3 nucleotides read TGTGCCAGCAGCTATGACAGGGGGCCATACAATGAGCAGTTCTTC. Protein sequence: CASSYDRGPYNEQFF.

The chain recombines TRBV6-5 with TRBJ1-2; D is perhaps TRBD1 (5 bases). The CDR3 contains 12 residues. Looked up from germline, CDR1 is MNHEY and CDR2 is SVGAGI. The ends were cut back, 6 bases at V and 6 bases at J, with 11 bases in the middle. The CDR3 is CASSRDRHGYTF. The CDR3 DNA follows: TGTGCCAGCAGCAGGGACCGGCATGGCTACACCTTC.

The rearrangement links TRBV19 to TRBJ2-5; 11 nucleotides agree with TRBD2. The junction had 20 bases not matched to a gene; V was cut back by 4 bases and J by 7 bases. Germline V gene data show CDR1 as LNHDA and CDR2 as SQIVND (reference sequence). The CDR3 is 19 amino acids. The CDR3 sequence: CASSTTGTSGFGGRGTQYF. The CDR3 bases are TGTGCCAGTAGTACTACCGGGACTAGCGGATTCGGAGGGAGGGGGACCCAGTACTTC.

The V gene is TRBV5-4, the J gene TRBJ2-3; 7 nucleotides align to TRBD2. Germline values: CDR1 SGHNT, CDR2 YYREEE (reference sequence). V dropped 4 bases and J dropped 1; count of bases not matched to a gene: 12. This CDR3 region has 17 residues. Here the CDR3 DNA reads TGTGCCAGCAGCCCCGCCCCGGGGACTATTGGCACAGATACGCAGTATTTT. Protein product: CASSPAPGTIGTDTQYF.

V gene TRBV29-1 combines with J gene TRBJ1-5, with TRBD1 matching over 9 bases. Germline trimming cut 6 bases from V and 6 bases from J; bases unmatched to any gene: 6. Germline lookup yields CDR1 SQVTM and CDR2 ANQGSEA. This CDR3 has 13 residues. DNA for the CDR3: TGCAGCGTACACACAGGGGGCGGTCAGCCCCAGCATTTT. Its translation is CSVHTGGGQPQHF. Together with reference TRBV29-1 and TRBJ1-5, the CDR3 gives the full variable domain: SAVISQKPSRDICQRGTSLTIQCQVDSQVTMMFWYRQQPGQSLTLIATANQGSEATYESGFVIDKFPISRPNLTFSTLTVSNMSPEDSSIYLCSVHTGGGQPQHFGDGTRLSIL.

The chain couples TRBV28 to TRBJ1-1; D is possibly TRBD1 (6 bases). The V and J ends lost 6 bases and 4 bases respectively, with 18 bases between them. The V gene's germline CDR1 is MDHEN and CDR2 SYDVKM. The CDR3 totals 15 residues. CDR3 sequence reads: CASRPALGGFTEAFF. CDR3 nucleotides: TGTGCCAGCAGGCCCGCCCTAGGGGGTTTCACTGAAGCTTTCTTT.

This chain uses TRBV20-1 with TRBJ2-3; no definite D call. CDR3 length equals 11 residues. Germline loops: CDR1 DFQATT, CDR2 SNEGSKA (reference sequence). Trimming left V 5 bases short and J 5 bases short, with 8 bases between. CDR3 nucleotide sequence: TGCAGTGCTGTGCGATTAGATACGCAGTATTTT. This gives the protein CSAVRLDTQYF.

This chain joins TRBV7-2 and TRBJ2-1; D uncertain. V was shortened by 5 bases and J by 5 bases, with 13 bases between the two germline ends. The CDR3 sequence is 14 residues long. In germline, CDR1 is SGHTA, CDR2 FQGNSA. Written as DNA, the CDR3 is TGTGCCAGCAGCCCCCAATCTCCGAACAATGAGCAGTTCTTC. Translating it yields CASSPQSPNNEQFF.

This rearrangement joins TRBV30 to TRBJ2-2; D remains ambiguous. Trimming removed 6 bases at V and 9 bases at J, with 11 bases between. Germline CDR1 GTSNPN, CDR2 SVGIG (reference sequence). The CDR3 is 11 residues long. This CDR3 reads CACSKSWELFF. The CDR3 region has the DNA TGTGCCTGCTCCAAGAGCTGGGAGCTGTTTTTT.

This rearrangement joins TRBV18 to TRBJ1-6, with D uncertain. V was pared by 4 bases and J by 6 bases, with 19 bases between. The germline gives CDR1 KGHSH, CDR2 LQKENI. The CDR3 length is 17 residues. DNA for the CDR3: TGTGCCAGCTCACTCACCCCACCTAACCTCTCTAATTCACCCCTCCACTTT. It encodes CASSLTPPNLSNSPLHF.

V usage is TRBV9 and J usage is TRBJ2-5; D gene uncertain. Germline assignment: CDR1 SGDLS and CDR2 YYNGEE. V was trimmed by 0 bases and J by 0 bases, leaving 6 bases between them. The CDR3 extends over 14 amino acids. The CDR3 DNA sequence: TGTGCCAGCAGCGTAGCTCAGAACCAAGAGACCCAGTACTTC. This encodes CASSVAQNQETQYF.

This clone has just a few counts. The DNA of the CDR3 is TGTGCCTGGAGTGGGGCCTCGGACACTGAAGCTTTCTTT. Its protein is CAWSGASDTEAFF. The chain uses TRBV30 and TRBJ1-1; D not resolved. Trimming removed 1 base from V and 3 bases from J, with 9 bases in between. The length of the CDR3 is 13 residues. Germline V gene lookup returns CDR1 GTSNPN and CDR2 SVGIG (reference sequence).

The chain couples TRBV5-1 to TRBJ2-3, with TRBD1 identical over 7 bases. Trimming cost V 0 bases and J 2 bases; bases outside gene matches: 3. CDR1 is SGHRS and CDR2 is YFSETQ in the germline V gene. The CDR3 is made up of 15 amino acids. The CDR3 DNA is TGCGCCAGCAGCTTGGATCAGGGGGACACAGATACGCAGTATTTT. This encodes CASSLDQGDTDTQYF. The entire variable domain, with the rest obtained from reference TRBV5-1 and TRBJ2-3, is as follows: KAGVTQTPRYLIKTRGQQVTLSCSPISGHRSVSWYQQTPGQGLQFLFEYFSETQRNKGNFPGRFSGRQFSNSRSEMNVSTLELGDSALYLCASSLDQGDTDTQYFGPGTRLTVL.

The V and J genes are TRBV4-2 and TRBJ1-5; 7 nucleotides agree with TRBD1. This CDR3 is 15 amino acids long. Germline CDR1 LGHNA, CDR2 YNFKEQ. Losses at the gene ends were 0 bases for V and 5 bases for J; bases not matched to a gene: 4. As DNA, the CDR3 is TGTGCCAGCAGCCAAGACAAGGGGGCCGATCAGCCCCAGCATTTT. Translating gives CASSQDKGADQPQHF.

V is TRBV14 and J is TRBJ2-7, with 7 nucleotides matching TRBD1. V shed 5 bases, J shed 6 bases, and the junction held 10 bases outside the gene matches. The CDR3 is 14 residues long. Germline V gene lookup returns CDR1 SGHDN and CDR2 FVKESK. The CDR3 protein is CASSALRGMREQYF. In DNA form, the CDR3 reads TGTGCCAGCAGCGCCCTCAGGGGGATGCGCGAGCAGTACTTC.